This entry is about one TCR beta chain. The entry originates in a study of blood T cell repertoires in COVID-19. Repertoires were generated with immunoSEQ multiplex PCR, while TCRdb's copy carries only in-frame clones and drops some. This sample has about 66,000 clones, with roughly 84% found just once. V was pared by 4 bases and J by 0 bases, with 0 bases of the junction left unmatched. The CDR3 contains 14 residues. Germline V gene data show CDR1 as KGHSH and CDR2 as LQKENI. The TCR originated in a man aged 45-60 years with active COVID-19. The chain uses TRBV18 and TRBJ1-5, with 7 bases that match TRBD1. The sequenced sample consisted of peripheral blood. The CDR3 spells CASSRQGSNQPQHF. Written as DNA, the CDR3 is TGTGCCAGCTCACGACAGGGTAGCAATCAGCCCCAGCATTTT.